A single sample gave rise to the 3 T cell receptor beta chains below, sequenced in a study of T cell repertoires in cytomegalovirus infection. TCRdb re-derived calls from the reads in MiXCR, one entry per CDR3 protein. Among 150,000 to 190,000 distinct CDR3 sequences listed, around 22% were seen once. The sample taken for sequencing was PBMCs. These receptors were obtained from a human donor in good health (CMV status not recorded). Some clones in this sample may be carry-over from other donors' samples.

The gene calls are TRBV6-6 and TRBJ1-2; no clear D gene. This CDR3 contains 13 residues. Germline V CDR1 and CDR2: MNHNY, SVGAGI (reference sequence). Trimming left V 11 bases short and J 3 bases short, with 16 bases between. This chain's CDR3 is CAVSEQTHYGYTF. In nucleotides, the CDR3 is TGTGCCGTTTCCGAACAGACTCACTATGGCTACACCTTC.

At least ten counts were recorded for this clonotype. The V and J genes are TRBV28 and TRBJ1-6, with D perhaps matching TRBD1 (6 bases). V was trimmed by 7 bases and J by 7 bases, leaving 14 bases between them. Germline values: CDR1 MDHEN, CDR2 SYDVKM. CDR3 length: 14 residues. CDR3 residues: CASTVGGSNSPLHF. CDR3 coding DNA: TGTGCCAGCACCGTGGGGGGCTCGAATTCACCCCTCCACTTT.

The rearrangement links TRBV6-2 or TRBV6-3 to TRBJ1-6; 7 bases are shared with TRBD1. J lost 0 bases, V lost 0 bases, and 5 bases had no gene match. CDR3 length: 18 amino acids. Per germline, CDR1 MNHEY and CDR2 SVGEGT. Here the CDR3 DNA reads TGTGCCAGCAGTTACTCGGAGGACAGGAGCTCCTATAATTCACCCCTCCACTTT. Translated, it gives CASSYSEDRSSYNSPLHF.